Described below is a single TCR beta chain sequence and its context. This record comes from a study of blood T cell repertoires in COVID-19. Profiling relied on immunoSEQ multiplex PCR, and the TCRdb table lists in-frame clones only, not all of them. Altogether 250,000 or so clones are present, more than 85% being singletons, with the ten largest covering 5.2%. Sequencing input: peripheral blood. This sequence was found in a woman in her fifties or sixties with COVID-19, enrolled during active disease.

As DNA, the CDR3 is TGTGCCAGCAGCCCACGGACTAGCGGGAGCCCCAATGAGCAGTTCTTC. This codes for CASSPRTSGSPNEQFF. This chain links TRBV9 with TRBJ2-1, with TRBD2 identical over 13 bases. There are 16 residues in the CDR3. The ends lost 4 bases at V and 6 bases at J; junction bases unmatched: 7. Germline values: CDR1 SGDLS, CDR2 YYNGEE.